This section outlines one T cell receptor beta chain sequence together with its context. Its antigen is unknown. The V gene end was trimmed by 6 bases and the J gene end by 4 bases; junction bases not matched to a gene: 7. The length of the CDR3 is 15 residues. CDR1 and CDR2 (germline): WNHNN, SYGVQD (reference sequence). These data belong to a study of shared clonotypes between healthy human individuals. Across the whole study: Per donor, three plates held CD4 naive cells, three held CD4 memory, two held CD8 naive and one held CD8 memory.

Whole-study results and caveats: The sole specimen, blood, was sampled, and tissue repertoires likely differ.

When replicate PCRs were run on sorted subsets, they used approximately 0.2 ug DNA, some 30,000 T cell genomes. Original data processing: There were no quality scores in the junction-only immunoSEQ sequences, so filtering differed. Repertoires were generated with immunoSEQ multiplex PCR, while TCRdb's copy carries only in-frame clones and drops some. The DNA was the basis for D and trimming; V, J and clone size are from that table. This repertoire shows 500,000 to 550,000 clones, about 96% found once; its top ten account for 0.055% to 0.075%. This receptor was identified in a woman between 25 and 40 years old in good health. Sequenced sample: naive CD4+ T cells sorted from blood. The subset: CD45RA+ positively selected. The genes are TRBV10-1 and TRBJ2-7; 12 bases are shared with TRBD2. CDR3 region: CASSLLAGGMYEQYF. CDR3 DNA sequence: TGCGCCAGCAGCCTACTAGCGGGAGGAATGTACGAGCAGTACTTC.